This is a list of T cell receptor beta chains from one sample in a study of cytomegalovirus exposure and HLA in healthy donors. The repertoire was sequenced with immunoSEQ multiplex PCR; TCRdb's copy has only in-frame clones and lacks some. Of 69,000 or so clones detected, more than 75% appear once; the ten largest clones hold more than 2.5%. Sequenced material: PBMCs. The receptors here all came from a man aged 18-30 years in good health and CMV-seronegative. CDR3s include the opening cysteine and the closing phenylalanine or tryptophan. D genes are given only for firm matches. A clone size is listed for some rows: how often the clone was seen (once, few, many), or a class if it is expanded.

V	size	J	D	DNA	CDR3
TRBV6-5	-	TRBJ2-2	-	TGTGCCAGCAGTTACTTCTACGCGAACACCGGGGAGCTGTTTTTT	CASSYFYANTGELFF
TRBV7-3	-	TRBJ2-1	TRBD1	TGTGCCAGCAGCTATGGGACAGGGGGCTTGGCCCACAATGAGCAGTTCTTC	CASSYGTGGLAHNEQFF
TRBV29-1	-	TRBJ2-7	-	TGCAGCGGAAGCATAGCGCGGGACTCCTACGAGCAGTACTTC	CSGSIARDSYEQYF
TRBV11-2	-	TRBJ2-7	TRBD1	TGTGCCAGCAGCTCTGTGGGACAGGGGACCCAGCAGTACTTC	CASSSVGQGTQQYF
TRBV4-2	few	TRBJ1-1	-	TGTGCCAGCAGCCAAGATCAGCGGGACATGAACACTGAAGCTTTCTTT	CASSQDQRDMNTEAFF
TRBV9	-	TRBJ1-1	TRBD1	TGTGCCAGCAGCGCCCACGGACAGGGAATCACTGAAGCTTTCTTT	CASSAHGQGITEAFF
TRBV7-9	-	TRBJ2-5	TRBD2	TGTGCCAGCAGCCCTAGCGGGGGGACTCGGGGGGAGACCCAGTACTTC	CASSPSGGTRGETQYF
TRBV30	-	TRBJ1-1	-	TGTGCCTGGAGTGTACCCCCAGAGAACACTGAAGCTTTCTTT	CAWSVPPENTEAFF
TRBV18	few	TRBJ1-6	TRBD1	TGTGCCAGCTCACCGGGACAGCCGACCAAGATCTCACCCCTCCACTTT	CASSPGQPTKISPLHF
TRBV19	-	TRBJ2-1	-	TGTGCCAGCCAGACGACAGGGACTTACAATGAGCAGTTCTTC	CASQTTGTYNEQFF
TRBV5-8	-	TRBJ1-1	-	TGTGCCAGCAGCTACACGGCAGGGGAAGCTTTCTTT	CASSYTAGEAFF
TRBV7-9	-	TRBJ2-1	TRBD1	TGTGCCAGCAGCTTAGACAGGGGCAATGAGCAGTTCTTC	CASSLDRGNEQFF
TRBV5-4	-	TRBJ2-2	TRBD2	TGTGCCAGCAGCGAGGCTAGCGGGGTACGGGAGCTGTTTTTT	CASSEASGVRELFF
TRBV28	-	TRBJ1-2	-	TGTGCCAGCAGTCGTTTGGAGTATGATGGCTACACCTTC	CASSRLEYDGYTF
TRBV30	-	TRBJ2-3	TRBD1	TGTGCCTGGAGTGCCGGGGACAGAGCCACAGATACGCAGTATTTT	CAWSAGDRATDTQYF
TRBV9	-	TRBJ2-6	-	TGTGCCAGCAGCCCTGGGAGTTTGGGTCTTGGCGGGGCCAACGTCCTGACTTTC	CASSPGSLGLGGANVLTF
TRBV13	-	TRBJ2-1	-	TGTGCCAGCAGCCCCGGGGGGCCGCGCAATGAGCAGTTCTTC	CASSPGGPRNEQFF
TRBV4-1	few	TRBJ2-5	TRBD1	TGCGCCAGCAGCCACGTGGGACAGCAAGAGACCCAGTACTTC	CASSHVGQQETQYF
TRBV7-2	-	TRBJ1-2	TRBD1	TGTGCCAGCAGCTTCACCCGGGACAGGAATTATGGCTACACCTTC	CASSFTRDRNYGYTF
TRBV7-2	-	TRBJ2-1	-	TGTGCCAGCAGCTTATTCCGGTTCGATGAGCAGTTCTTC	CASSLFRFDEQFF
TRBV7-2	-	TRBJ1-5	TRBD1	TGTGCCAGCAAACAGGGGGCAGGGCAGCCCCAGCATTTT	CASKQGAGQPQHF
TRBV2	-	TRBJ1-6	TRBD1	TGTGCCAGCAGTCTCCGGGACAGGTTTAATTCACCCCTCCACTTT	CASSLRDRFNSPLHF
TRBV7-3	-	TRBJ2-2	TRBD1	TGTGCCAGCAGCCCGGACAGGTCGAACACCGGGGAGCTGTTTTTT	CASSPDRSNTGELFF
TRBV9	-	TRBJ2-1	-	TGTGCCAGCACCCGGAGGGTGACGGACGAGCAGTTCTTC	CASTRRVTDEQFF
TRBV28	few	TRBJ1-2	-	TGTGCCACCGTGGAGGGAAACTATGGCTACACCTTC	CATVEGNYGYTF
TRBV11-2	-	TRBJ2-7	TRBD2	TGTGCCAGCAGCTTAGGACTAGCGTACGAGCAGTACTTC	CASSLGLAYEQYF
TRBV4-1	-	TRBJ2-7	-	TGCGCCAGCAGCCAGCCCGGGACTGCTGCTTCCTACGAGCAGTACTTC	CASSQPGTAASYEQYF
TRBV2	few	TRBJ1-3	-	TGTGCCAGCGGCCGGGGGACTGGTGGAAACACCATATATTTT	CASGRGTGGNTIYF
TRBV5-1	-	TRBJ1-1	-	TGCGCCAGCAGCTTGGCGGGGCGCGGGGGGACTGAAGCTTTCTTT	CASSLAGRGGTEAFF
TRBV7-9	-	TRBJ1-2	TRBD1	TGTGCCAGCACCTGGACAGGGGCCAACTATGGCTACACCTTC	CASTWTGANYGYTF
TRBV19	-	TRBJ2-5	TRBD1	TGTGCCAGTAGTGCGACAGGGTGGGAGACCCAGTACTTC	CASSATGWETQYF
TRBV19	few	TRBJ1-1	-	TGTGCCAGTAGTGGGCCAGGGGTGGGGAACACTGAAGCTTTCTTT	CASSGPGVGNTEAFF
TRBV10-3	few	TRBJ1-1	-	TGTGCCATCAGCCCCAGGATTGGCACTGAAGCTTTCTTT	CAISPRIGTEAFF
TRBV28	-	TRBJ2-3	TRBD2	TGTGCCAGCAGTTTTCTAGCGGGGTTCACAGATACGCAGTATTTT	CASSFLAGFTDTQYF
TRBV7-9	-	TRBJ2-4	TRBD1	TGTGCCAGCAGCTCTATTGAGGGGGACAGGGACATTCAGTACTTC	CASSSIEGDRDIQYF
TRBV6-5	-	TRBJ1-1	-	TGTGCCAGCAGTTACTCGTCGACAGTAGGCACTGAAGCTTTCTTT	CASSYSSTVGTEAFF
TRBV2	-	TRBJ2-2	TRBD1	TGTGCCAGCAGTCCTCCGGGACAGGGGGGAACCGGGGAGCTGTTTTTT	CASSPPGQGGTGELFF
TRBV5-1	-	TRBJ2-7	TRBD1	TGCGCCAGCAGCTTGTTACCGGGACAGGGTGCCTACGAGCAGTACTTC	CASSLLPGQGAYEQYF
TRBV5-1	-	TRBJ2-5	TRBD1	TGCGCCAGCAGCTCCGGGACAGGGGAAGAGACCCAGTACTTC	CASSSGTGEETQYF
TRBV28	-	TRBJ2-5	-	TGTGCCAGCAGGTCACAGGGCTCCCAAGAGACCCAGTACTTC	CASRSQGSQETQYF
TRBV9	-	TRBJ1-1	-	TGTGCCAGCAGCGTAGACGGGAACATGGTCGTGACTTTCTTT	CASSVDGNMVVTFF
TRBV7-7	-	TRBJ2-5	TRBD1	TGTGCCAGCAGCTTACTACCGACAGGGGGAGGGACCCAGTACTTC	CASSLLPTGGGTQYF
TRBV11-2	-	TRBJ2-1	-	TGTGCCAGCAGCTTAGATACCGGGACAACTAACAATGAGCAGTTCTTC	CASSLDTGTTNNEQFF
TRBV7-9	-	TRBJ1-4	-	TGTGCCAGCAGCTTAACAGGGCTGGCGGTGTTTTTT	CASSLTGLAVFF
TRBV4-2	-	TRBJ1-4	-	TGTGCCAGCAGCCAAGATGCGGGGCGAGGGTCACTGTTTTTT	CASSQDAGRGSLFF
TRBV30	-	TRBJ1-1	-	TGTGCCTGGAGTGTCCCATGGAGGGCTCCGCAGAACACTGAAGCTTTCTTT	CAWSVPWRAPQNTEAFF
TRBV6-5	-	TRBJ1-2	TRBD1	TGTGCCAGCAGCACGGACAGGAACTATGGCTACACCTTC	CASSTDRNYGYTF
TRBV2	few	TRBJ2-7	TRBD2	TGTGCCATCTCCGGGACTAGCGGGGGTTCATCTTTCGAGCAGTACTTC	CAISGTSGGSSFEQYF
TRBV27	-	TRBJ2-2	-	TGTGCCAGCAGTGGGAGAGGTCACAGGGACAAGGATCCCGGGGAGCTGTTTTTT	CASSGRGHRDKDPGELFF
TRBV5-4	-	TRBJ2-5	-	TGTGCCAGCAGCTTGGCTCCAGAGACCCAGTACTTC	CASSLAPETQYF
TRBV15	-	TRBJ1-2	-	TGTGCCACCAGCAGGGACCAGGGTAACTATGGCTACACCTTC	CATSRDQGNYGYTF
TRBV9	-	TRBJ1-1	TRBD1	TGTGCCAGCAGCGTAGTCCAGACAGGGGCGGAAGCTTTCTTT	CASSVVQTGAEAFF